The T cell receptor beta chain described here comes from a study of OX40 agonist ivuxolimab in advanced cancers. Whole-study context: Intravenous ivuxolimab at 0.01 to 10 mg/kg was given to patients every 2 weeks. The study's findings and limits: More expanded clones were found, on average, in CD8+ than in CD4+ T cells.

CDR1 and CDR2 (germline): GTSNPN, SVGIG (reference sequence). There are 15 residues in the CDR3. Trimming took off 3 bases at V and 0 bases at J, with 13 bases between the two ends. Using immunoSEQ multiplex PCR, the repertoire was profiled, and TCRdb retains in-frame clones only, with some absent. The sample contains 55,000 to 80,000 clones, 70% to 90% of which appear only once. For this clone: The antigen is unknown.

Sequenced here: CD4+ or CD8+ T cells sorted from blood, sampled in a trial of the OX40 agonist ivuxolimab. The chain employs TRBV30 and TRBJ2-3; D possibly matches TRBD1 or TRBD2 (5 bases each). The TCR sequence derives from an adult with an advanced solid tumor such as melanoma, head and neck, liver or kidney cancer. CDR3 coding DNA: TGTGCCTGGAGGCATTCGGGACCAAGCACAGATACGCAGTATTTT. Amino acid sequence: CAWRHSGPSTDTQYF. Full variable domain (outside the CDR3, taken from reference TRBV30 and TRBJ2-3): SQTIHQWPATLVQPVGSPLSLECTVEGTSNPNLYWYRQAAGRGLQLLFYSVGIGQISSEVPQNLSASRPQDRQFILSSKKLLLSDSGFYLCAWRHSGPSTDTQYFGPGTRLTVL.